This TCR beta chain was profiled in a study of early T cells in non-severe SARS-CoV-2 infection. The CDR3 totals 14 residues. Between the trimmed V and J ends, which lost 3 bases and 7 bases, there was a span of 15 bases. CDR1 is DFQATT, CDR2 SNEGSKA, per germline (reference sequence). TCRdb re-called the 5' RACE reads through MiXCR, storing one row per CDR3 protein. Altogether 40,000 or so distinct CDR3 sequences are present, roughly 5% being singletons, with the ten largest covering approximately 6%. This clonotype was recorded at least ten times. This sequence originates from an adult who was a healthcare worker with PCR-confirmed SARS-CoV-2 infection or an uninfected control (not recorded which). Material: whole blood, obtained at baseline. The chain joins TRBV20-1 to TRBJ1-4; unclear D gene. The CDR3 region is CSASSHRPSEKLFF. The CDR3 DNA reads TGCAGTGCTAGTTCTCACCGACCTAGTGAAAAACTGTTTTTT.